Following are 25 T cell receptor beta chains from one sample sequenced in a study of radiotherapy plus CTLA-4 blockade in lung cancer. Assay used: immunoSEQ multiplex PCR; TCRdb lists only in-frame clones, some missing. Found here are about 78,000 clones, approximately 86% of them singletons; the top ten hold 0.87%. The sample consisted of peripheral blood, taken from a patient treated with radiotherapy plus ipilimumab. The origin of the receptors is a human donor with non-small cell lung cancer who had stable disease on radiotherapy plus ipilimumab.

The V and J genes are TRBV6-6 and TRBJ1-2; a weak D match, TRBD1 (5 bases). Deletions cut 2 bases from V and 6 bases from J, with 13 bases between. The CDR3 spans 14 residues. The germline gives CDR1 MNHNY, CDR2 SVGAGI (reference sequence). The CDR3 sequence: CASSYRTGTHGYTF. DNA for the CDR3: TGTGCCAGCAGTTACCGAACGGGGACCCATGGCTACACCTTC.

The CDR3 region is CASGLGDRDDTGELFF. The CDR3 DNA reads as TGTGCTAGTGGTTTAGGGGACAGGGATGACACCGGGGAGCTGTTTTTT. V gene TRBV12-5 combines with J gene TRBJ2-2; 9 bases are shared with TRBD1. This CDR3 is built from 16 residues. Germline values: CDR1 LGHNT, CDR2 FRNRAP. V trimming: 3 bases; J trimming: 3 bases; junction bases outside the gene matches: 5.

This clone was seen once. This chain connects TRBV28 to TRBJ2-7, with 10 bases fitting TRBD2. Germline V gene data show CDR1 as MDHEN and CDR2 as SYDVKM. J was trimmed by 5 bases and V by 6 bases; bases with no gene match: 10. The CDR3 is made up of 15 amino acids. As DNA, the CDR3 is TGTGCCAGCAGCTCCAGCGGGAGGGCCGGGAACGAGCAGTACTTC. Translated, it gives CASSSSGRAGNEQYF.

V is TRBV10-3 and J is TRBJ1-1; 9 bases map to TRBD1. The CDR3 is made up of 17 amino acids. Germline V gives CDR1 ENHRY, CDR2 SYGVKD. J lost 10 bases, V lost 0 bases, and 15 bases had no gene match. The CDR3 protein is CAISESSIGGTGSTAFF. CDR3 DNA: TGTGCCATCAGTGAGTCGAGCATCGGCGGGACAGGGTCTACAGCTTTCTTT.

This clone was seen only once. The chain has TRBV5-1 and TRBJ1-1; D is ambiguous. The germline V and J ends were trimmed by 0 bases and 11 bases, with 8 bases remaining between them. Germline values: CDR1 SGHRS, CDR2 YFSETQ. This CDR3 region has 11 residues. The CDR3 sequence is CASSLGKLAFF. CDR3 nucleotide sequence: TGCGCCAGCAGCTTGGGCAAGTTGGCTTTCTTT. Drawing the rest from reference TRBV5-1 and TRBJ1-1, the complete variable domain is KAGVTQTPRYLIKTRGQQVTLSCSPISGHRSVSWYQQTPGQGLQFLFEYFSETQRNKGNFPGRFSGRQFSNSRSEMNVSTLELGDSALYLCASSLGKLAFFGQGTRLTVV.

This chain joins TRBV4-1 and TRBJ1-4; D gene unclear. The CDR3 is 12 residues long. The ends were cut back, 0 bases at V and 7 bases at J, with 3 bases in the middle. CDR1 is MGHRA and CDR2 is YSYEKL in the germline V gene. CDR3 sequence (DNA): TGCGCCAGCAGCCAAGATCTTGAAAAACTGTTTTTT. It encodes CASSQDLEKLFF.

The V and J genes are TRBV6-5 and TRBJ2-5; the D gene is possibly TRBD2 (6 bases). Germline CDR1 is MNHEY and CDR2 is SVGAGI. The CDR3 sequence is 13 residues long. V was cut by 6 bases and J by 5 bases, with 13 bases left in between. CDR3: CASRRTIGETQYF. The CDR3 region has the DNA TGTGCCAGCAGGAGGACTATAGGGGAGACCCAGTACTTC.

The rearrangement uses TRBV7-2 and TRBJ2-5; D not resolved. The V gene's germline CDR1 is SGHTA and CDR2 FQGNSA. This CDR3 has 14 residues. The V and J ends lost 2 bases and 5 bases respectively, with 12 bases between them. CDR3 DNA sequence: TGTGCCAGCAGCTTAATAAGGCAGGCTGAGACCCAGTACTTC. Amino acids: CASSLIRQAETQYF.

This chain links TRBV7-2 with TRBJ1-5; the D gene is possibly TRBD1 (6 bases). This CDR3 comprises 16 residues. V gave up 5 bases and J gave up 0 bases, with 14 bases separating them. Germline values: CDR1 SGHTA, CDR2 FQGNSA. The CDR3 DNA is TGTGCCAGCAGCCTACGCGGGACAAGTAGCAATCAGCCCCAGCATTTT. Protein: CASSLRGTSSNQPQHF. Full variable domain (missing parts from reference TRBV7-2 and TRBJ1-5): GAGVSQSPSNKVTEKGKDVELRCDPISGHTALYWYRQSLGQGLEFLIYFQGNSAPDKSGLPSDRFSAERTGGSVSTLTIQRTQQEDSAVYLCASSLRGTSSNQPQHFGDGTRLSIL.

V usage is TRBV7-2 and J usage is TRBJ2-7; D is unresolved. CDR1 is SGHTA, CDR2 FQGNSA, per germline. The V and J ends lost 2 bases and 0 bases respectively, with 8 bases between them. The CDR3 contains 14 residues. Here the CDR3 reads CASSLSGHSYEQYF. In nucleotides, the CDR3 is TGTGCCAGCAGCTTAAGTGGTCACTCCTACGAGCAGTACTTC.

V and J are TRBV6-6 and TRBJ1-3; TRBD1 agrees at 7 bases. CDR3 size: 14 residues. With V trimmed by 2 bases and J by 4 bases, 2 bases remained unmatched. CDR1 MNHNY and CDR2 SVGAGI come from the germline V gene (reference sequence). The CDR3 loop is CASSYADRGNTIYF. The CDR3 region has the DNA TGTGCCAGCAGTTACGCGGACAGGGGAAACACCATATATTTT.

The CDR3 is CASTTGDRGYEQYF. CDR3 sequence (DNA): TGTGCCAGCACTACCGGGGACAGGGGGTACGAGCAGTACTTC. The V and J genes are TRBV6-5 and TRBJ2-7, with TRBD1 identical over 11 bases. The CDR3 extends over 14 amino acids. Trimming removed 7 bases from V and 4 bases from J; junction bases left unmatched: 6. Germline lookup yields CDR1 MNHEY and CDR2 SVGAGI.

The rearrangement joins TRBV7-2 to TRBJ1-1; D is unresolved. CDR1 and CDR2 (germline): SGHTA, FQGNSA. The CDR3 is 14 residues long. V lost 4 bases and J 3 bases, leaving 12 bases between the germline ends. CDR3 loop: CASSSGLRYTEAFF. CDR3 DNA: TGTGCCAGCAGCTCCGGGCTGCGGTACACTGAAGCTTTCTTT.

The V call is TRBV19, the J call TRBJ2-1, with TRBD2 matching 8 bases. Germline trimming cut 6 bases from V and 5 bases from J; bases unmatched to any gene: 3. From germline, CDR1 is LNHDA and CDR2 SQIVND (reference sequence). The CDR3 runs to 13 residues. Here the CDR3 DNA reads TGTGCCAGTAGAGGACTAGCTCACAATGAGCAGTTCTTC. This translates into CASRGLAHNEQFF.

The chain has TRBV7-2 and TRBJ2-5, with 7 bases that match TRBD2. CDR1 and CDR2 from the germline V gene are SGHTA and FQGNSA. After removal of 5 bases from V and 6 bases from J, the junction contained 12 bases not matched to a gene. The CDR3 is 15 amino acids. As DNA, the CDR3 is TGTGCCAGCAGCCGGGACTACCGCCGGGGGAAGACCCAGTACTTC. Protein product: CASSRDYRRGKTQYF.

As for this clone: This sample includes further DNA sequences coding for the same CDR3. This chain uses TRBV10-2 with TRBJ2-7; D remains ambiguous. In germline, CDR1 is WSHSY, CDR2 SAAADI. V lost 0 bases and J lost 3, with 0 bases in between. The length of the CDR3 is 11 residues. CDR3 in DNA: TGCGCCAGCAGTGAGTCCTACGAGCAGTACTTC. Its protein is CASSESYEQYF.

This chain connects TRBV11-2 to TRBJ2-3; 11 bases agree with TRBD2. The CDR3 spans 18 residues. V lost 3 bases, J lost 1 base, and 9 bases stayed unmatched. Germline V lookup: CDR1 SGHAT, CDR2 FQNNGV. CDR3 protein: CASSLAFSGGAGTDTQYF. Written as DNA, the CDR3 is TGTGCCAGCAGCTTGGCGTTTAGCGGGGGGGCCGGCACAGATACGCAGTATTTT. Based on the CDR3 plus reference TRBV11-2 and TRBJ2-3, the full variable domain is EAGVAQSPRYKIIEKRQSVAFWCNPISGHATLYWYQQILGQGPKLLIQFQNNGVVDDSQLPKDRFSAERLKGVDSTLKIQPAKLEDSAVYLCASSLAFSGGAGTDTQYFGPGTRLTVL.

This clone was seen more than once but under ten times. The chain recombines TRBV6-1 with TRBJ2-6, with no clear D. The CDR3 covers 17 residues. Germline CDR1 and CDR2: MNHNS and SASEGT. V was trimmed by 1 base and J by 2 bases, leaving 12 bases between them. Here the CDR3 reads CASSEGIDPPGANVLTF. The CDR3 nucleotides read TGTGCCAGCAGTGAAGGAATAGACCCCCCTGGGGCCAACGTCCTGACTTTC.

This chain links TRBV2 with TRBJ1-6; tentative D call: TRBD1 (5 bases). Germline V CDR1 and CDR2: SNHLY, FYNNEI. This CDR3 is 15 amino acids long. V lost 2 bases and J 7 bases, leaving 12 bases between the germline ends. The CDR3: CASSEWGLGNSPLHF. For the CDR3, the DNA is TGTGCCAGCAGTGAATGGGGACTGGGGAATTCACCCCTCCACTTT. Filled out from reference TRBV2 and TRBJ1-6, the complete variable domain reads EPEVTQTPSHQVTQMGQEVILRCVPISNHLYFYWYRQILGQKVEFLVSFYNNEISEKSEIFDDQFSVERPDGSNFTLKIRSTKLEDSAMYFCASSEWGLGNSPLHFGNGTRLTVT.

The chain has TRBV5-1 and TRBJ2-7; the D gene is possibly TRBD1 (5 bases). The germline gives CDR1 SGHRS, CDR2 YFSETQ. Trimming removed 4 bases at V and 4 bases at J, with 15 bases between. The CDR3 sequence is 14 residues long. The CDR3 DNA is TGCGCCAGCAGCGTGGGCAGGGATCGATACGAGCAGTACTTC. Translated: CASSVGRDRYEQYF.

V and J are TRBV11-2 and TRBJ2-3, with 13 bases matching TRBD2. The germline gives CDR1 SGHAT, CDR2 FQNNGV. Trimming at V came to 3 bases and at J to 4 bases, leaving 1 base not matched to a gene. The CDR3 runs 15 residues. The CDR3 loop is CASSFTSGRADTQYF. In nucleotides, the CDR3 is TGTGCCAGCAGCTTCACTAGCGGGAGGGCAGATACGCAGTATTTT. The whole variable domain, filled in from reference TRBV11-2 and TRBJ2-3, reads EAGVAQSPRYKIIEKRQSVAFWCNPISGHATLYWYQQILGQGPKLLIQFQNNGVVDDSQLPKDRFSAERLKGVDSTLKIQPAKLEDSAVYLCASSFTSGRADTQYFGPGTRLTVL.

The gene calls are TRBV9 and TRBJ1-3, with a tentative D call TRBD1 (6 bases). The V end lost 0 bases, the J end lost 1 base, and 8 bases lay between the germline ends. The CDR3 totals 15 residues. Germline loops: CDR1 SGDLS, CDR2 YYNGEE. CDR3: CASSVEGGSGNTIYF. CDR3 coding DNA: TGTGCCAGCAGCGTAGAAGGGGGGTCTGGAAACACCATATATTTT.

The gene calls are TRBV30 and TRBJ1-5; 9 nucleotides line up with TRBD1. Germline loops: CDR1 GTSNPN, CDR2 SVGIG (reference sequence). This CDR3 is 14 amino acids long. J was trimmed by 6 bases and V by 1 base; bases with no gene match: 4. CDR3 in amino acids: CAWSAQGAGQPQHF. CDR3 nucleotide sequence: TGTGCCTGGAGTGCACAGGGGGCAGGTCAGCCCCAGCATTTT.

V usage is TRBV11-3 and J usage is TRBJ2-3; TRBD2 aligns across 7 bases. J lost 4 bases, V lost 3 bases, and 1 base had no gene match. The CDR3 consists of 13 residues. Germline V gives CDR1 SGHNT, CDR2 YENEEA. CDR3 sequence: CASSLREPDTQYF. The CDR3, as DNA: TGTGCCAGCAGCTTGCGGGAGCCAGATACGCAGTATTTT.

This chain links TRBV11-3 with TRBJ2-3; 8 bases map to TRBD1. CDR1 is SGHNT and CDR2 is YENEEA in the germline V gene. V gave up 5 bases and J gave up 3 bases; unmatched junction bases: 7. The CDR3 is made up of 15 amino acids. Here the CDR3 DNA reads TGTGCCAGCAGCCCAGGGGGCGGAGTTACAGATACGCAGTATTTT. Translated, it gives CASSPGGGVTDTQYF.